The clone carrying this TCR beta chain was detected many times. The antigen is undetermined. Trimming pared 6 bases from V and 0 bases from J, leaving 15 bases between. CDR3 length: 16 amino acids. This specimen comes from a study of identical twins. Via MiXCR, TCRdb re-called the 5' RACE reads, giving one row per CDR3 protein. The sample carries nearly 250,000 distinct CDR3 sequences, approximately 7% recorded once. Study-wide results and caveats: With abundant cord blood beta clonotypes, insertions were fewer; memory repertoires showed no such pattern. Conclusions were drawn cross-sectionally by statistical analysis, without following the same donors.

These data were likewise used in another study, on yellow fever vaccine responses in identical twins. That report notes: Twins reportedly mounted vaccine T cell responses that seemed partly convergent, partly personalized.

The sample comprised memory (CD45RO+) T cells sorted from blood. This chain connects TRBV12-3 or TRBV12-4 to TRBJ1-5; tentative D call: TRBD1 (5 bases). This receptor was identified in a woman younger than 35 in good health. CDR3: CASSRGWGLSNQPQHF. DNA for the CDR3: TGTGCCAGCAGCCGAGGGTGGGGACTTAGCAATCAGCCCCAGCATTTT.